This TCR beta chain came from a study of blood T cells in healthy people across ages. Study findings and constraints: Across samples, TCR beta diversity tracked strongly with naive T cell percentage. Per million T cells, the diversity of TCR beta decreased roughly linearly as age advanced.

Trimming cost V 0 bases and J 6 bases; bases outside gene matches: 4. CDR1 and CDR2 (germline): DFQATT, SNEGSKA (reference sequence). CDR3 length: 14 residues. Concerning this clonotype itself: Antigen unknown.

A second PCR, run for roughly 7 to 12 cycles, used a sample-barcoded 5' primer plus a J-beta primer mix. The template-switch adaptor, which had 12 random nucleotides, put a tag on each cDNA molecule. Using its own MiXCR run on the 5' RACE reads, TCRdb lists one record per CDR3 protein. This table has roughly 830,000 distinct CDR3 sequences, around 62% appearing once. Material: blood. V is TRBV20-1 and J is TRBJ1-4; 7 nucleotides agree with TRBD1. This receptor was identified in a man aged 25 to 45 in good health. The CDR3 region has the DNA TGCAGTGCTAGAGATCCAGGACAGGATGAAAAACTGTTTTTT. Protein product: CSARDPGQDEKLFF.